The T cell receptor beta chain under discussion was sequenced for a study of T cell changes during pregnancy in multiple sclerosis. TCRdb's table, derived via immunoSEQ multiplex PCR, lists solely in-frame clones and lacks some. Of around 75,000 clones in the sample, 70% to 90% were seen once. CDR1 and CDR2 from the germline V gene are SGHNT and YYREEE (reference sequence). V lost 1 base to trimming and J lost 5 bases, with 8 bases between them. This CDR3 has 13 amino acids. The sample here was peripheral blood, taken in the first trimester of pregnancy. J is TRBJ2-3 and V is TRBV5-4; possibly TRBD2 for D (5 bases). The clonotype comes from a female donor in good health, enrolled as a control in a pregnancy study. The DNA for the CDR3 is TGTGCCAGCAGCTTGAAAGGGAGAGATACGCAGTATTTT. Its translation: CASSLKGRDTQYF.